The clone carrying this T cell receptor (beta chain) was detected once. The antigen remains unidentified. Primers for the PCR totalled 60 Vbeta and 13 Jbeta. TCRdb's table, derived via immunoSEQ multiplex PCR, lists solely in-frame clones and lacks some. The sample includes some 140,000 clones, 65% to 85% of them seen just once. This entry is derived from a study of cytomegalovirus exposure and HLA in healthy donors. Overall study results and limits: The study carried out a later analysis of TCR beta sequences. It associated some 18,000 of them with specific HLA alleles at a false discovery rate of 0.05.

The CDR3 runs to 15 residues. Germline values: CDR1 MDHEN, CDR2 SYDVKM. V lost 5 bases, J lost 3 bases, and 9 bases stayed unmatched. The V gene is TRBV28, the J gene TRBJ1-1; 7 nucleotides line up with TRBD1. This TCR was sampled from a middle-aged woman in good health and CMV-seropositive. The sequencing sample was made of PBMCs. CDR3 nucleotides: TGTGCCAGCAGTAGCACAGGGGCAGGGTACACTGAAGCTTTCTTT. Protein: CASSSTGAGYTEAFF.